The source of this T cell receptor beta chain is a study of beta chain features in type 1 diabetes. Study background: All samples together contributed 107,917,701 sorted cells for examination.

This clone was counted a few times. Antigen unknown. Unmatched junction bases numbered 1, after V lost 2 bases and J lost 7 bases. The CDR3 has 12 amino acids. Germline V gives CDR1 SGHAT, CDR2 FQNNGV. Study-level points and caveats: Shortening of TCRB CDR3s, moderate but significant, appeared in all four CD4+ subsets of Type 1 diabetes patients. More deletions and fewer insertions at VDJ junctions were found in patients with type 1 diabetes.

CD45RO/CCR7/CD25/CD127/CD95/CD27 separated CD4+ naive, central memory, regulatory and stem cell-like memory cells by sorting. cDNA synthesis used the whole RNA isolate, giving expressed TCRB sequences. Assay used: immunoSEQ multiplex PCR; TCRdb lists only in-frame clones, some missing. The sample comprises some 140,000 clones, around a tenth of which are singletons, and 0.6% to 0.85% rests with the top ten. V is TRBV11-2 and J is TRBJ1-2, with 7 bases that match TRBD1. The receptor was derived from a man younger than 30 in good health. Sequenced input: central memory CD4+ T cells from blood. This chain's CDR3 is CASSLQGVGYTF. CDR3 in DNA: TGTGCCAGCAGCTTACAGGGGGTTGGCTACACCTTC.